This T cell receptor (beta chain) was obtained from a study of T cells in localized non-small cell lung cancer. Assay: immunoSEQ multiplex PCR; the TCRdb copy retains only in-frame clones and omits some. The profile shows about 11,000 clones, roughly 80% of them singletons. With respect to this clone: Antigen specificity is unknown.

V was shortened by 10 bases and J by 3 bases, with 14 bases between the two germline ends. The CDR3 contains 13 residues. Germline V gives CDR1 LNHDA, CDR2 SQIVND (reference sequence). General study points: Among the tissues sampled, uninvolved adjacent lung had the highest T cell clonality, above tumor. Higher blood T cell density went with longer overall survival. Since sequencing was restricted to only one region of the tumor, intratumor heterogeneity remains a possibility. Out of the top 100 tumor clones, a median around 56 were seen in adjacent lung.

This chain links TRBV19 with TRBJ2-3, with D perhaps matching TRBD2 (6 bases). Sequences were derived from peripheral blood mononuclear cells, sampled before any cancer treatment. This clonotype originated in a female donor at least 60 years old with stage II lung adenocarcinoma. The CDR3 spells CATLAEGTDTQYF. The CDR3 bases are TGTGCCACTTTAGCGGAGGGGACAGATACGCAGTATTTT.